These 21 T cell receptor beta chains were all obtained from the same sample, sequenced in a study of shared clonotypes between healthy human individuals. CD45RO-negative cells were positively selected for CCR7, leaving out terminally differentiated effector memory CD45RA+ cells. The assay was immunoSEQ multiplex PCR, and TCRdb's table has in-frame clones only and misses some. The data show 660,000 or so clones, with approximately 96% seen just once and about 0.12% held by the top ten. The sequencing input was naive CD8+ T cells sorted from blood. The receptors were sampled from a woman in her 30s in good health.

This clone has a single count. The genes are TRBV19 and TRBJ1-5; 7 bases align to TRBD1. CDR1 is LNHDA and CDR2 is SQIVND in the germline V gene (reference sequence). This CDR3 is 15 amino acids long. V dropped 4 bases and J dropped 5; count of bases not matched to a gene: 8. CDR3 amino acids: CASSTPGTADQPQHF. CDR3 nucleotides: TGTGCCAGTAGTACCCCCGGGACAGCAGATCAGCCCCAGCATTTT. The full variable domain, its missing parts supplied by reference TRBV19 and TRBJ1-5, is DGGITQSPKYLFRKEGQNVTLSCEQNLNHDAMYWYRQDPGQGLRLIYYSQIVNDFQKGDIAEGYSVSREKKESFPLTVTSAQKNPTAFYLCASSTPGTADQPQHFGDGTRLSIL.

The chain has TRBV7-6 and TRBJ2-1; 10 positions match TRBD2. The CDR3 contains 15 residues. Trimming took 1 base from V and 8 from J; bases not matched to a gene: 5. In germline, CDR1 is SGHVS, CDR2 FNYEAQ. CDR3 protein: CASSLVLAGSDEQFF. The CDR3 DNA sequence: TGTGCCAGCAGCTTAGTACTAGCGGGAAGTGATGAGCAGTTCTTC.

The chain recombines TRBV9 with TRBJ2-1; 10 bases line up with TRBD2. The CDR3 totals 16 residues. The V gene end was trimmed by 5 bases and the J gene end by 4 bases; junction bases not matched to a gene: 9. Germline V CDR1 and CDR2: SGDLS, YYNGEE. CDR3 in amino acids: CASSGLAGGKYNEQFF. The CDR3 bases are TGTGCCAGCAGTGGATTAGCGGGAGGAAAATACAATGAGCAGTTCTTC.

CDR3 sequence reads: CAWSVGRGYNEQFF. The CDR3 DNA is TGTGCCTGGAGTGTTGGCAGGGGCTACAATGAGCAGTTCTTC. The gene calls are TRBV30 and TRBJ2-1, with D perhaps TRBD1 (6 bases). Germline V gene data show CDR1 as GTSNPN and CDR2 as SVGIG (reference sequence). V gave up 0 bases and J gave up 3 bases, with 9 bases separating them. CDR3 length equals 14 residues.

The CDR3 bases are TGCGCCAGCTTTGGGCTAGCGGGAGGGGGGGAGCTGTTTTTT. This gives the protein CASFGLAGGGELFF. This chain connects TRBV4-1 to TRBJ2-2; 12 bases line up with TRBD2. V gave up 8 bases and J gave up 8 bases; unmatched junction bases: 6. Germline V gene data show CDR1 as MGHRA and CDR2 as YSYEKL. The CDR3 sequence is 14 residues long.

The CDR3 region has the DNA TGCGCCAGCAGCCAACAGCCGGTCCCAGATACGCAGTATTTT. Its protein is CASSQQPVPDTQYF. V is TRBV4-1 and J is TRBJ2-3; D remains ambiguous. V was clipped by 2 bases and J by 4 bases, with 10 bases between them. The CDR3 covers 14 residues. The germline V gene has CDR1 MGHRA and CDR2 YSYEKL.

V usage is TRBV27 and J usage is TRBJ1-4; TRBD1 matches at 8 bases. V was pared by 6 bases and J by 4 bases, with 4 bases of the junction left unmatched. Per germline, CDR1 MNHEY and CDR2 SMNVEV (reference sequence). The CDR3 sequence is 14 residues long. The CDR3 DNA is TGTGCCAGCAGGGTTACAGGGGGTAATGAAAAACTGTTTTTT. It yields the protein CASRVTGGNEKLFF.

J is TRBJ2-5 and V is TRBV11-2; D gene unclear. Germline assignment: CDR1 SGHAT and CDR2 FQNNGV. CDR3 length: 14 amino acids. V gave up 5 bases and J gave up 2 bases, with 12 bases separating them. The CDR3 reads CASSHYGNQETQYF. CDR3 DNA sequence: TGTGCCAGCAGCCACTATGGGAATCAAGAGACCCAGTACTTC.

In DNA form, the CDR3 reads TGTGCCAGCAGCGTAGCCCTCACAGGGGGCTTTGGCTACACCTTC. It encodes CASSVALTGGFGYTF. The chain carries TRBV9 and TRBJ1-2; 9 bases agree with TRBD1. The ends lost 0 bases at V and 7 bases at J; junction bases unmatched: 7. Germline V gene sequence: CDR1 SGDLS, CDR2 YYNGEE. This CDR3 contains 15 residues.

V usage is TRBV9 and J usage is TRBJ1-2, with a possible D match to TRBD1 (6 bases). CDR1 and CDR2 from the germline V gene are SGDLS and YYNGEE. Trimming took off 0 bases at V and 3 bases at J, with 12 bases between the two ends. CDR3 size: 15 residues. In DNA form, the CDR3 reads TGTGCCAGCAGCGTAGGAGCGGGGGCGGACTATGGCTACACCTTC. It specifies CASSVGAGADYGYTF.

This chain links TRBV5-1 with TRBJ2-1; perhaps TRBD2 as D (6 bases). CDR1 is SGHRS and CDR2 is YFSETQ in the germline V gene. The V end lost 3 bases, the J end lost 6 bases, and 19 bases lay between the germline ends. The CDR3 spans 16 residues. CDR3 sequence reads: CASSSLSGSNINEQFF. The CDR3 bases are TGCGCCAGCAGCTCGTTATCCGGGAGCAACATCAATGAGCAGTTCTTC.

This chain links TRBV10-1 with TRBJ2-2, with D unresolved. V lost 0 bases and J 5 bases, leaving 7 bases between the germline ends. This CDR3 region has 14 residues. Germline V CDR1 and CDR2: WNHNN, SYGVQD (reference sequence). CDR3 sequence (DNA): TGCGCCAGCAGTGAGTCTTGGGGTACCGGGGAGCTGTTTTTT. Encoded protein: CASSESWGTGELFF.

The chain links TRBV9 to TRBJ2-3; maybe TRBD2 (6 bases). The CDR3 has 14 residues. Trimming removed 6 bases at V and 3 bases at J, with 14 bases between. Germline V gives CDR1 SGDLS, CDR2 YYNGEE. CDR3 region: CASTLGGGTDTQYF. In DNA, the CDR3 is TGTGCCAGCACCCTAGGTGGGGGGACAGATACGCAGTATTTT.

Points on this clone: Other DNA sequences in the sample encode the same CDR3. This chain links TRBV13 with TRBJ2-7; TRBD1 might be the D (6 bases). The CDR3 is made up of 14 amino acids. The V gene's germline CDR1 is PRHDT and CDR2 FYEKMQ (reference sequence). V was shortened by 0 bases and J by 2 bases, with 8 bases between the two germline ends. CDR3 protein: CASSLGAGAYEQYF. The CDR3 nucleotides read TGTGCCAGCAGCTTAGGTGCAGGGGCCTACGAGCAGTACTTC.

CDR3 DNA sequence: TGTGCCAGCAGCCTAATCAGGACTAGCGGGTATCATGAGCAGTTCTTC. Residues: CASSLIRTSGYHEQFF. The chain carries TRBV7-6 and TRBJ2-1; 11 positions match TRBD2. The CDR3 has 16 amino acids. Germline CDR1 and CDR2: SGHVS and FNYEAQ. V was clipped by 5 bases and J by 8 bases; unmatched bases: 11.

The CDR3 reads CASSPLGQGAYGYTF. The CDR3 region has the DNA TGTGCCAGCAGCCCCCTTGGACAGGGGGCCTATGGCTACACCTTC. V usage is TRBV27 and J usage is TRBJ1-2; 11 bases match TRBD1. This CDR3 has 15 amino acids. Trimming removed 6 bases from V and 4 bases from J; junction bases left unmatched: 7. Germline values: CDR1 MNHEY, CDR2 SMNVEV (reference sequence).

This clone has just one count. The gene calls are TRBV28 and TRBJ2-3; 9 positions match TRBD1. This CDR3 has 15 amino acids. V gave up 4 bases and J gave up 4 bases; unmatched junction bases: 6. CDR1 and CDR2 (germline): MDHEN, SYDVKM. CDR3 in amino acids: CASSSGTGFPDTQYF. CDR3 sequence (DNA): TGTGCCAGCAGTTCTGGGACAGGGTTTCCAGATACGCAGTATTTT.

The chain couples TRBV19 to TRBJ2-3, with 9 positions matching TRBD1. Per the germline V gene, CDR1 is LNHDA and CDR2 is SQIVND (reference sequence). V lost 4 bases to trimming and J lost 3 bases; unmatched junction nucleotides: 8. The CDR3 sequence is 16 residues long. This CDR3 reads CASSREDRGVTDTQYF. For the CDR3, the DNA is TGTGCCAGTAGTAGGGAGGACAGGGGAGTAACAGATACGCAGTATTTT.

This clone came up once. This chain links TRBV7-9 with TRBJ2-7; 12 nucleotides align to TRBD2. Germline CDR1 is SEHNR and CDR2 is FQNEAQ (reference sequence). Losses at the gene ends were 5 bases for V and 6 bases for J; bases not matched to a gene: 11. The CDR3 consists of 16 residues. The CDR3 spells CASSGRLAGEVSEQYF. In nucleotides, the CDR3 is TGTGCCAGCAGCGGCCGACTAGCGGGAGAAGTCTCCGAGCAGTACTTC.

The rearrangement uses TRBV5-8 and TRBJ2-1; the D is unclear. The V gene's germline CDR1 is SGHTS and CDR2 YDEGEE. V was shortened by 2 bases and J by 7 bases, with 10 bases between the two germline ends. The CDR3 covers 13 residues. For the CDR3, the DNA is TGTGCCAGCAGCTTATTAGTGAGGAATGAGCAGTTCTTC. This codes for CASSLLVRNEQFF.

This clone is a singleton in its sample. The V call is TRBV9, the J call TRBJ1-1; D is uncertain. The CDR3 consists of 12 residues. Per germline, CDR1 SGDLS and CDR2 YYNGEE. V gave up 0 bases and J gave up 6 bases, with 6 bases separating them. This CDR3 reads CASSVAGSEAFF. CDR3 nucleotides: TGTGCCAGCAGCGTAGCGGGGTCTGAAGCTTTCTTT.